The next 12 T cell receptor beta chains were all read from a single sample in a study of cytomegalovirus exposure and HLA in healthy donors. Data came from immunoSEQ multiplex PCR; TCRdb stores just in-frame clones and leaves some out. Of 85,000 to 120,000 clones listed, about 95% are singletons. Sequencing was carried out using PBMCs. The receptors were sampled from a woman younger than 30 in good health and CMV-seronegative.

The chain links TRBV18 to TRBJ2-5, with TRBD2 matching over 9 bases. CDR1 is KGHSH and CDR2 is LQKENI in the germline V gene. CDR3 length equals 22 residues. The V and J ends lost 4 bases and 0 bases, in that order; junction bases with no gene match: 24. CDR3 residues: CASSLTLPGLAYLEEYQETQYF. CDR3 DNA sequence: TGTGCCAGCTCACTTACCCTCCCGGGACTAGCATATCTGGAGGAGTACCAAGAGACCCAGTACTTC.

The chain couples TRBV7-9 to TRBJ1-1; a weak D match, TRBD1 (5 bases). In germline, CDR1 is SEHNR, CDR2 FQNEAQ (reference sequence). The V end lost 1 base, the J end lost 1 base, and 10 bases lay between the germline ends. This CDR3 is 15 amino acids long. The CDR3 DNA reads TGTGCCAGCAGCTTAGACCGGAGGGGGAACACTGAAGCTTTCTTT. This encodes CASSLDRRGNTEAFF.

This clone was observed once. This sequence joins TRBV10-3 and TRBJ1-2, with unresolved D. V gave up 0 bases and J gave up 4 bases, with 6 bases separating them. The CDR3 length is 13 residues. CDR1 and CDR2 (germline): ENHRY, SYGVKD. This chain's CDR3 is CAISESDSYGYTF. The DNA for the CDR3 is TGTGCCATCAGTGAGTCCGATAGCTATGGCTACACCTTC.

The chain joins TRBV10-3 to TRBJ1-5; 8 nucleotides line up with TRBD1. This CDR3 is 17 amino acids long. Germline lookup yields CDR1 ENHRY and CDR2 SYGVKD. The ends lost 2 bases at V and 2 bases at J; junction bases unmatched: 8. CDR3 residues: CAISEAMTGVGNQPQHF. DNA of the CDR3: TGTGCCATCAGTGAGGCCATGACAGGGGTGGGCAATCAGCCCCAGCATTTT.

The chain recombines TRBV5-1 with TRBJ2-5, with D perhaps TRBD1 (5 bases). Germline assignment: CDR1 SGHRS and CDR2 YFSETQ. Trimming took 5 bases from V and 3 from J, leaving 11 bases between them. The CDR3 is 13 residues long. CDR3 in amino acids: CASRQGFEETQYF. As DNA, the CDR3 is TGCGCCAGCAGGCAGGGCTTCGAAGAGACCCAGTACTTC. The full variable domain, completed using reference TRBV5-1 and TRBJ2-5, is KAGVTQTPRYLIKTRGQQVTLSCSPISGHRSVSWYQQTPGQGLQFLFEYFSETQRNKGNFPGRFSGRQFSNSRSEMNVSTLELGDSALYLCASRQGFEETQYFGPGTRLLVL.

In its sample, this clone was seen once. The J gene is TRBJ1-5, the V gene TRBV7-9; D possibly corresponds to TRBD1 (5 bases). Deletions cut 1 base from V and 1 base from J, with 8 bases between. There are 15 residues in the CDR3. Germline V gives CDR1 SEHNR, CDR2 FQNEAQ (reference sequence). CDR3 sequence reads: CASSLDRISNQPQHF. The CDR3 DNA reads as TGTGCCAGCAGCTTAGACAGGATAAGCAATCAGCCCCAGCATTTT.

The chain recombines TRBV27 with TRBJ2-7, with 8 nucleotides matching TRBD1. This CDR3 has 15 amino acids. Germline lookup yields CDR1 MNHEY and CDR2 SMNVEV (reference sequence). The J segment lost 5 bases and the V segment lost 7 bases, leaving 13 bases of the junction unmatched. CDR3 nucleotide sequence: TGTGCCAGCACCCCAGGACAGGGTGGTTCCCACGAGCAGTACTTC. This codes for CASTPGQGGSHEQYF.

The chain is built from TRBV6-6 and TRBJ1-4; D gene ambiguous. Looked up from germline, CDR1 is MNHNY and CDR2 is SVGAGI (reference sequence). This CDR3 is 15 amino acids long. The ends were cut back, 5 bases at V and 0 bases at J, with 10 bases in the middle. CDR3 sequence: CASSRLLATNEKLFF. CDR3 nucleotides: TGTGCCAGCAGTCGCTTACTCGCAACTAATGAAAAACTGTTTTTT.

This clone was found a few times. This rearrangement joins TRBV6-4 to TRBJ2-3, with 12 bases identical to TRBD2. Germline V gene lookup returns CDR1 MRHNA and CDR2 SNTAGT. The ends lost 4 bases at V and 1 base at J; junction bases unmatched: 0. The length of the CDR3 is 15 residues. The CDR3 spells CASSGTSGGTDTQYF. The DNA of the CDR3 is TGTGCCAGCAGTGGGACTAGCGGGGGCACAGATACGCAGTATTTT.

The sample holds one count of this clone. The V gene is TRBV27, the J gene TRBJ1-2; TRBD1 might be the D (5 bases). V lost 10 bases to trimming and J lost 8 bases, with 20 bases between them. The germline V gene encodes CDR1 MNHEY and CDR2 SMNVEV (reference sequence). This CDR3 is 13 amino acids long. CDR3 in DNA: TGTGCCACAAAGAAGGGGTTAGGGTGGGGCTACACCTTC. Encoded protein: CATKKGLGWGYTF.

The chain recombines TRBV9 with TRBJ2-1, with 7 bases matching TRBD2. Trimming cost V 4 bases and J 1 base; bases outside gene matches: 17. The CDR3 extends over 19 amino acids. CDR1 is SGDLS, CDR2 YYNGEE, per germline. CDR3 sequence reads: CASSFQGTGGLGSYNEQFF. Written as DNA, the CDR3 is TGTGCCAGCAGCTTCCAAGGCACGGGGGGTTTAGGGTCCTACAATGAGCAGTTCTTC.

DNA of the CDR3: TGTGCCAGCACCGCGGCCGGGGAGCTGTTTTTT. It is translated as CASTAAGELFF. The J gene is TRBJ2-2, the V gene TRBV27; no reliable D call. Germline CDR1 MNHEY, CDR2 SMNVEV (reference sequence). Trimming cost V 7 bases and J 6 bases, with 6 bases left between them. The length of the CDR3 is 11 residues.